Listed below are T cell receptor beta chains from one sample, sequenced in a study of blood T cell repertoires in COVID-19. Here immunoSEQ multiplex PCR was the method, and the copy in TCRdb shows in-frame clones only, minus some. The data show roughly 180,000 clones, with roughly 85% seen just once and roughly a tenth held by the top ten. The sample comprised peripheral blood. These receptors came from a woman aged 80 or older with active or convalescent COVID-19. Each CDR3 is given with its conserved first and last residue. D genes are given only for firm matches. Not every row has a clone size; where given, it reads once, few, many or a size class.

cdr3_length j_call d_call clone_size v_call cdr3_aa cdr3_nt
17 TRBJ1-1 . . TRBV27 CASSLNPGRGQNTEAFF TGTGCCAGCAGTTTAAATCCTGGTAGAGGACAGAACACTGAAGCTTTCTTT
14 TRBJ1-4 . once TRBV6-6 CASSLGGLEGKLFF TGTGCCAGCTCGTTGGGGGGGCTTGAGGGAAAACTGTTTTTT
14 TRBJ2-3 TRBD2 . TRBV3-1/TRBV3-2 CASSQLPWLAAQYF TGTGCCAGCAGCCAATTACCCTGGCTAGCGGCGCAGTATTTT
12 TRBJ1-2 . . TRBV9 CASTLGRGGYTF TGTGCCAGCACCCTCGGGAGAGGTGGCTACACCTTC
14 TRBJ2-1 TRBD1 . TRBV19 CASSIGQGYNEQFF TGTGCCAGTAGTATAGGACAGGGGTACAATGAGCAGTTCTTC
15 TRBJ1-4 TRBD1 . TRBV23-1 CASSQPWDRNEKLFF TGCGCCAGCAGTCAGCCCTGGGACAGGAATGAAAAACTGTTTTTT
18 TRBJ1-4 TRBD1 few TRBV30 CAWSPRDRASATNEKLFF TGTGCCTGGAGTCCCCGGGACAGGGCATCTGCAACTAATGAAAAACTGTTTTTT
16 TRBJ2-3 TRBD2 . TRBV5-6 CASSLIAGGRSDTQYF TGTGCCAGCAGCTTAATAGCGGGAGGGCGTTCAGATACGCAGTATTTT
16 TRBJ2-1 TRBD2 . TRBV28 CASRGSRGSSYNEQFF TGTGCCAGCAGGGGGTCGCGGGGGAGTTCCTACAATGAGCAGTTCTTC
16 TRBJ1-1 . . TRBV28 CASSSPGLGKNTEAFF TGTGCCAGCAGTTCTCCGGGACTGGGGAAGAACACTGAAGCTTTCTTT
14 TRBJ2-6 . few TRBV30 CAWSVQAGANVLTF TGTGCCTGGAGTGTTCAGGCTGGGGCCAACGTCCTGACTTTC
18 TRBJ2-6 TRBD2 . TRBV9 CASSVGAGGPSGANVLTF TGTGCCAGCAGCGTAGGAGCGGGAGGGCCGTCTGGGGCCAACGTCCTGACTTTC
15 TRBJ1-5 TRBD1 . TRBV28 CASDVKTGPMGAQHF TGTGCCAGCGATGTTAAGACAGGGCCTATGGGGGCCCAGCATTTT
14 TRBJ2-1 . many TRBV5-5 CASSSSGSYNEQFF TGTGCCAGCAGCTCCTCAGGATCCTACAATGAGCAGTTCTTC
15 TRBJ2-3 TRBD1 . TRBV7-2 CASSFSGGMTDTQYF TGTGCCAGCAGCTTTTCAGGGGGCATGACAGATACGCAGTATTTT
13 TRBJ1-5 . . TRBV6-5 CASSYSIRQPQHF TGTGCCAGCAGTTACTCGATCCGGCAGCCCCAGCATTTT
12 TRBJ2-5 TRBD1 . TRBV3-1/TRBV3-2 CASRADRGAQYF TGTGCCAGCAGGGCTGACAGGGGAGCCCAGTACTTC
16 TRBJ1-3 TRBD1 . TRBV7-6 CASSATGGSSGNTIYF TGTGCCAGCAGCGCCACAGGGGGCAGCTCTGGAAACACCATATATTTT
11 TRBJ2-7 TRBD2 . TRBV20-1 CSAEGLAVQYF TGCAGTGCAGAAGGACTAGCGGTCCAGTACTTC
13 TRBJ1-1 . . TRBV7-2 CASSLGGRTMAFF TGTGCCAGCAGCTTAGGGGGCAGGACGATGGCTTTCTTT
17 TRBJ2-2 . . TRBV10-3 CAISVFSRDSSTGELFF TGTGCCATCAGTGTTTTCTCCCGGGACTCGAGCACCGGGGAGCTGTTTTTT
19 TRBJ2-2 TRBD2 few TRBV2 CASSQGLRSGRVNTGELFF TGTGCCAGCAGCCAGGGGTTAAGGAGCGGGAGGGTGAACACCGGGGAGCTGTTTTTT
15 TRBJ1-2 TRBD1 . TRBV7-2 CASSLDVGGVGGYTF TGTGCCAGCAGCTTAGATGTAGGGGGCGTTGGTGGCTACACCTTC
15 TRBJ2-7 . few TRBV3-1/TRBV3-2 CASSRTHLGDYEQYF TGTGCCAGCAGCCGCACACATCTAGGGGACTACGAGCAGTACTTC
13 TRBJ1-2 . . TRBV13 CASSRTRKDGYTF TGTGCCAGCAGCAGGACACGGAAGGATGGCTACACCTTC
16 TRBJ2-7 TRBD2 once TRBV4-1 CASSQDIGEGALKQYF TGCGCCAGCAGCCAAGATATCGGGGAGGGAGCCTTAAAGCAGTACTTC
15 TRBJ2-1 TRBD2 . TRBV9 CASSVGGGSLNEQFF TGTGCCAGCAGCGTAGGTGGCGGGAGTTTAAATGAGCAGTTCTTC
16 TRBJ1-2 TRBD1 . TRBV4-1 CASSQAGTGTNYGYTF TGCGCCAGCAGCCAAGCCGGGACAGGGACGAACTATGGCTACACCTTC
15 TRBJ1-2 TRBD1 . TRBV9 CASSVLGQGNYGYTF TGTGCCAGCAGCGTATTAGGACAGGGTAACTATGGCTACACCTTC
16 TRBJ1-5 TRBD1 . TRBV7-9 CASSTDRGLSNQPQHF TGTGCCAGCAGCACGGACAGGGGGCTGAGCAATCAGCCCCAGCATTTT
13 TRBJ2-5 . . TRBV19 CASSFQRQETQYF TGTGCCAGTAGTTTCCAGCGTCAAGAGACCCAGTACTTC
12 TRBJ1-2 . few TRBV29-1 CSVGGGNYGYTF TGCAGCGTTGGGGGGGGTAACTATGGCTACACCTTC
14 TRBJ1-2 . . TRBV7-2 CASSLSPGDYGYTF TGTGCCAGCAGCTTATCACCAGGGGACTATGGCTACACCTTC